This T cell receptor beta chain was recorded in a study of blood T cell repertoires in COVID-19 (dated by TCRdb to about 2020). Some background on the complete study: The collaborator samples originated in the United States, Italy and Spain and spanned the acute and convalescent phases of COVID-19. The prospective study material was composed of cDNA or gDNA derived from T cells, B-cell-depleted T cells, or PBMCs. Deeply sampled blood TCRbeta repertoires from subjects exposed to, actively infected with, or recovered from COVID-19 were included in the dataset. The repertoires were made available in a free public database intended to serve as a resource for research on the immune response to SARS-CoV-2. Samples came from the ongoing ImmuneRACE study (first 160 participants) plus 1,254 subjects from 6 global collaborators. Nearly every sample came with metadata listing a de-identified subject ID, COVID-19 status, age in years and sex. HLA class I and class II types, where available, came from metadata supplied by the sample provider rather than from assay-based typing.

Study-wide findings and limitations: How much clinical and demographic metadata was included differed by source and by participant, and the metadata was provided uncurated.

A remark on this clone: Its antigen remains undetermined. No base quality information exists; no much larger clone differs at one position.

Looking up the germline V gene (reference sequence) yields CDR1 SEHNR and CDR2 FQNEAQ. V is trimmed back by 5 bases and J by 5 bases, and the junction contains 15 bases that no gene match accounts for. From cysteine to phenylalanine, the CDR3 is 17 amino acids long. Only the CDR3 DNA is retained, 51 bases long and in frame from the first base. The collaborating institutions used their own protocols to collect whole blood in K2EDTA tubes. For TCRbeta analysis, collaborator samples were shipped as frozen whole blood, as isolated PBMCs, or as DNA extracted from either sample type. TCRbeta CDR3 regions were amplified from genomic DNA using the immunoSEQ Assay, a bias-controlled multiplex PCR. The original methods were these. Nucleated cell counts per sample were estimated from amplification of reference gene primers within the assay. Sequence reads were collapsed and filtered to measure the absolute abundance of every unique TCRbeta CDR3 rearrangement. Productive Simpson clonality was computed per sample as the square root of Simpson's diversity index over productive rearrangements. Drawn from immuneACCESS, this table holds only the in-frame rearrangements with V and J called that TCRdb kept. Clones are partly lost; checked studies trace under half to an unresolved V gene and leave the rest unexplained. V and J calls plus clone size are reproduced from that table; the DNA served to infer D and trimming. This sample holds about 99,000 clones; about 90% were observed only once. Clones ranked in the top ten supply 3.5% of the sample.

This chain is built from TRBV7-9 and TRBJ1-1; TRBD1 agrees with 9 junctional bases. This TCR was recovered from a woman aged 60-75 years with acute or convalescent COVID-19. Sequenced: peripheral blood. This receptor carries the CDR3 CASSGGYRDRDGTEAFF. In nucleotide form, the sequence is TGTGCCAGCAGCGGTGGCTACAGGGACAGGGATGGGACTGAAGCTTTCTTT.